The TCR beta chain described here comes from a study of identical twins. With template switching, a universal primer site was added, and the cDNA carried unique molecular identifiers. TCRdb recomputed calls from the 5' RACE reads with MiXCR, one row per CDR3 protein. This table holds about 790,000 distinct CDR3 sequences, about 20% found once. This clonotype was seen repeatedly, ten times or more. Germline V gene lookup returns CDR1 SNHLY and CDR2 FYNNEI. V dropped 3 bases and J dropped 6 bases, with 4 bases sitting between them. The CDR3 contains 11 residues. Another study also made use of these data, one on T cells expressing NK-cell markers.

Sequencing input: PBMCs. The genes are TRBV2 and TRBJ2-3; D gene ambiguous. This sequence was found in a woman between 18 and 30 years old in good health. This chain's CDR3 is CASSEADTQYF. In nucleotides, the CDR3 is TGTGCCAGCAGTGAGGCCGATACGCAGTATTTT.